This record covers a single T cell receptor (beta chain). Germline is not matched at one junction end, which may reflect a read error. The germline V gene encodes CDR1 GTSNPN and CDR2 SVGIG (reference sequence). The CDR3 has 12 amino acids. The sample belongs to a study of blood T cell repertoires in COVID-19. Background on the study: Collection of acute and convalescent COVID-19 samples took place in the United States, Italy and Spain.

As originally analysed: The assay estimated nucleated cells by amplifying reference gene primers. Profiling relied on immunoSEQ multiplex PCR, and the TCRdb table lists in-frame clones only, not all of them. V and J calls and clone size are copied from that table; D and trimming were computed from the DNA. The top ten clones hold 0.94% of a sample with 250,000 to 350,000 clones, around nine tenths of them seen once. The sequence derives from a woman in her forties who had recovered from COVID-19. The chain is built from TRBV30 and TRBJ2-7, with D maybe TRBD2 (6 bases). Sequencing was performed on peripheral blood. This CDR3 reads CAWRAGSSEQYF. Written as DNA, the CDR3 is TGTGCCTGGAGGGCGGGGTCCTCCGAGCAGTACTTC.